The 31 T cell receptor beta chains given below trace back to one sample, sequenced in a study of T cells after yellow fever vaccination. Using its own MiXCR run on the 5' RACE reads, TCRdb lists one record per CDR3 protein. The sample includes some 320,000 distinct CDR3 sequences, 3.5% to 4.5% of them seen just once. Source: PBMCs, taken 15 days after the yellow fever booster vaccination. The receptors were gathered from a man younger than 30 who received the YFV17D yellow fever vaccine.

The V call is TRBV24-1, the J call TRBJ2-2; D unresolved. Looked up from germline, CDR1 is KGHDR and CDR2 is SFDVKD. The CDR3 is made up of 13 amino acids. Trimming shortened V by 6 bases and J by 1 base, and 5 bases separated the two germline ends. CDR3 in DNA: TGTGCCACCAGTTACCAGAACACCGGGGAGCTGTTTTTT. Its translation is CATSYQNTGELFF.

This clonotype was recorded a few times. CDR3 region: CASSYKRLGETQYF. The CDR3 bases are TGTGCCAGCAGTTACAAGCGTTTGGGGGAGACCCAGTACTTC. The chain is built from TRBV6-5 and TRBJ2-5; D is undetermined. This CDR3 spans 14 amino acids. V was clipped by 2 bases and J by 5 bases, with 12 bases between them. The germline CDR1 and CDR2 sequences are MNHEY and SVGAGI.

This clonotype was recorded many times. The chain combines TRBV6-6 with TRBJ2-7, with 13 nucleotides matching TRBD2. This CDR3 is built from 15 residues. J was trimmed by 6 bases and V by 0 bases; bases with no gene match: 2. Germline V CDR1 and CDR2: MNHNY, SVGAGI (reference sequence). The CDR3 spells CASSYSRLAGGEQYV. DNA of the CDR3: TGTGCCAGCAGTTACTCAAGACTAGCGGGGGGCGAGCAGTACGTC.

This clonotype has more than one count but fewer than ten. The chain has TRBV6-5 and TRBJ2-3; D is perhaps TRBD1 (6 bases). This CDR3 comprises 18 residues. CDR1 is MNHEY and CDR2 is SVGAGI in the germline V gene. V was cut by 0 bases and J by 0 bases, with 16 bases left in between. The CDR3 loop is CASSYSDRGPLSTDTQYF. In DNA form, the CDR3 reads TGTGCCAGCAGTTACTCGGACAGAGGGCCCCTTAGCACAGATACGCAGTATTTT.

The genes are TRBV29-1 and TRBJ2-7; perhaps TRBD1 as D (6 bases). Trimming removed 6 bases at V and 1 base at J, with 16 bases between. Germline loops: CDR1 SQVTM, CDR2 ANQGSEA. The CDR3 runs 14 residues. CDR3 DNA sequence: TGCAGCGTCGGAAACGACAGGATGTCCTACGAGCAGTACTTC. Translated: CSVGNDRMSYEQYF.

This clonotype was detected only a few times. V and J are TRBV4-3 and TRBJ2-1; D remains ambiguous. CDR1 LGHNA and CDR2 YSLEER come from the germline V gene. Trimming pared 0 bases from V and 2 bases from J, leaving 11 bases between. This CDR3 comprises 16 residues. CDR3 DNA sequence: TGCGCCAGCAGCCAAGATAGAGACTTCACCTACAATGAGCAGTTCTTC. It codes for CASSQDRDFTYNEQFF.

This clonotype came up a few times. The chain carries TRBV28 and TRBJ2-4, with a tentative D call TRBD2 (6 bases). Per germline, CDR1 MDHEN and CDR2 SYDVKM. This CDR3 comprises 15 residues. Trimming pared 5 bases from V and 8 bases from J, leaving 19 bases between. CDR3 nucleotides: TGTGCCAGCAGTCCTATACGGGGGAGCAGGGACATTCAGTACTTC. Amino acids: CASSPIRGSRDIQYF.

This clonotype was observed at least ten times. The chain carries TRBV5-5 and TRBJ2-7; D perhaps matches TRBD2 (6 bases). Germline V lookup: CDR1 SGHKS, CDR2 YYEKEE (reference sequence). CDR3 size: 14 residues. The V end lost 3 bases, the J end lost 3 bases, and 13 bases lay between the germline ends. DNA for the CDR3: TGTGCCAGCAGCTATGGGGACTCCAACTACGAGCAGTACTTC. Translated, it gives CASSYGDSNYEQYF.

This clonotype has more than one count but fewer than ten. The chain links TRBV6-5 to TRBJ2-3; tentative D call: TRBD2 (6 bases). Germline V gene data show CDR1 as MNHEY and CDR2 as SVGAGI. The CDR3 runs to 14 residues. V dropped 2 bases and J dropped 5 bases, with 11 bases sitting between them. The CDR3 DNA follows: TGTGCCAGCAGTTACGCAGCGGAGGGAGATACGCAGTATTTT. Its translation is CASSYAAEGDTQYF.

The chain carries TRBV5-4 and TRBJ2-1; no clear D gene. Germline CDR1 and CDR2: SGHNT and YYREEE (reference sequence). This CDR3 has 14 amino acids. The germline V and J ends were trimmed by 4 bases and 0 bases, with 8 bases remaining between them. Written as DNA, the CDR3 is TGTGCCAGCAGCGCGAGCAGCTCCTACAATGAGCAGTTCTTC. The encoded protein is CASSASSSYNEQFF.

This clonotype was detected only a few times. The gene calls are TRBV12-3 or TRBV12-4 and TRBJ2-7; maybe TRBD1 (6 bases). V lost 2 bases and J lost 3, with 8 bases in between. The CDR3 totals 13 residues. CDR3 nucleotides: TGTGCCAGCAGTTTAACAGGGAACTACGAGCAGTACGTC. This codes for CASSLTGNYEQYV.

This clonotype was seen ten or more times. The rearrangement uses TRBV4-1 and TRBJ2-2, with D uncertain. Trimming took 1 base from V and 8 from J, leaving 5 bases between them. Germline values: CDR1 MGHRA, CDR2 YSYEKL. CDR3 length equals 12 residues. The CDR3 loop reads CASSQAGGELFF. The CDR3 region has the DNA TGCGCCAGCAGCCAAGCCGGAGGGGAGCTGTTTTTT.

This clonotype was counted many times. The chain links TRBV5-5 to TRBJ2-2; D remains ambiguous. V lost 4 bases and J lost 6, with 10 bases in between. The length of the CDR3 is 13 residues. Germline values: CDR1 SGHKS, CDR2 YYEKEE (reference sequence). CDR3 sequence reads: CASSMPSAGELFF. DNA of the CDR3: TGTGCCAGCAGCATGCCGTCGGCCGGGGAGCTGTTTTTT.

The chain couples TRBV20-1 to TRBJ1-6, with D perhaps TRBD1 (6 bases). The CDR3 contains 14 residues. In germline, CDR1 is DFQATT, CDR2 SNEGSKA (reference sequence). V gave up 5 bases and J gave up 8 bases, with 16 bases separating them. The CDR3 loop reads CSAPFWGADSPLHF. The CDR3 DNA sequence: TGCAGTGCTCCCTTTTGGGGGGCAGATTCACCCCTCCACTTT.

The genes are TRBV11-2 and TRBJ2-3, with TRBD1 matching 9 bases. CDR3 length equals 14 residues. Germline trimming cut 7 bases from V and 5 bases from J; bases unmatched to any gene: 7. Germline V lookup: CDR1 SGHAT, CDR2 FQNNGV. DNA for the CDR3: TGTGCCAGCACCCGGGACAGGGCCGTAGATACGCAGTATTTT. It yields the protein CASTRDRAVDTQYF.

This rearrangement joins TRBV5-1 to TRBJ1-2; 8 positions match TRBD1. Trimming removed 6 bases from V and 5 bases from J; junction bases left unmatched: 9. The CDR3 is 14 residues long. Germline CDR1 and CDR2: SGHRS and YFSETQ. The CDR3 is CASNTAGTGYGYTF. In DNA form, the CDR3 reads TGCGCCAGCAACACCGCCGGGACAGGTTATGGCTACACCTTC.

This clonotype has a handful of counts. The chain links TRBV6-5 to TRBJ1-2; TRBD1 matches at 12 bases. There are 14 residues in the CDR3. The V segment lost 2 bases and the J segment 8 bases; nucleotides outside the gene matches: 3. Germline assignment: CDR1 MNHEY and CDR2 SVGAGI. As DNA, the CDR3 is TGTGCCAGCAGTTACGGGACAGGGGGCAGGGGCTACACCTTC. Translated: CASSYGTGGRGYTF.

This clonotype was seen a handful of times. CDR3 DNA: TGTGCCAGCAGCTCACGGACAGGGGGCGACACCGGGGAGCTGTTTTTT. It is translated as CASSSRTGGDTGELFF. The gene calls are TRBV7-2 and TRBJ2-2; 11 nucleotides align to TRBD1. The CDR3 sequence is 16 residues long. Per germline, CDR1 SGHTA and CDR2 FQGNSA. V was clipped by 4 bases and J by 3 bases; unmatched bases: 4.

The table lists this clonotype with a few counts. This chain links TRBV20-1 with TRBJ2-3; D gene unclear. The CDR3 is 12 residues long. V gave up 6 bases and J gave up 6 bases, with 13 bases separating them. Per germline, CDR1 DFQATT and CDR2 SNEGSKA (reference sequence). For the CDR3, the DNA is TGCAGTGCAAGCCGTACCAGGGATACGCAGTATTTT. It encodes CSASRTRDTQYF.

This clonotype was observed at least ten times. The chain combines TRBV12-3 or TRBV12-4 with TRBJ2-3; 8 nucleotides line up with TRBD2. V trimming: 3 bases; J trimming: 6 bases; junction bases outside the gene matches: 5. The CDR3 has 14 residues. The CDR3 region has the DNA TGTGCCAGCAGTTTTTTAGCGGGGAGGGATACGCAGTATTTT. Translating it yields CASSFLAGRDTQYF.

This clonotype has a count of ten or more. The CDR3 nucleotides are TGTGCCAGCAGGCCGCGGCTGGGGACCGGGGAGCTGTTTTTT. Its protein product is CASRPRLGTGELFF. This sequence joins TRBV6-2 or TRBV6-3 and TRBJ2-2; D not resolved. Germline V gene sequence: CDR1 MNHEY, CDR2 SVGEGT. This CDR3 is 14 amino acids long. Trimming took off 6 bases at V and 5 bases at J, with 13 bases between the two ends.

CDR3 bases: TGTGCCAGCAGCCAAGGGAGGGGGCTAGGCTATGGCTACACCTTC. This gives the protein CASSQGRGLGYGYTF. The chain couples TRBV4-2 to TRBJ1-2, with 7 bases identical to TRBD1. Germline V gives CDR1 LGHNA, CDR2 YNFKEQ. The V and J ends lost 1 base and 4 bases, in that order; junction bases with no gene match: 6. This CDR3 is built from 15 residues.

This clonotype came up many times. The chain recombines TRBV20-1 with TRBJ2-2; unclear D gene. This CDR3 is 13 amino acids long. Germline V gives CDR1 DFQATT, CDR2 SNEGSKA (reference sequence). V was pared by 1 base and J by 5 bases, with 8 bases between. Here the CDR3 DNA reads TGCAGTGCTAGAGCCCCCTTAACCGGGGAGCTGTTTTTT. It yields the protein CSARAPLTGELFF.

The sample holds a few counts of this clonotype. V usage is TRBV16 and J usage is TRBJ1-1; TRBD1 is a possible D gene (6 bases). Trimming left V 1 base short and J 7 bases short, with 16 bases between. CDR3 size: 15 residues. CDR1 and CDR2 from the germline V gene are KGHSY and FQNENV. In DNA form, the CDR3 reads TGTGCCAGCAGCCAATTTTCGGGGGCTCTTATTGAAGCTTTCTTT. Residues: CASSQFSGALIEAFF.

The chain employs TRBV28 and TRBJ2-3; TRBD1 aligns across 8 bases. J gave up 3 bases and V 2 bases, and 7 bases lay outside the gene matches. This CDR3 is 16 amino acids long. Germline V gene lookup returns CDR1 MDHEN and CDR2 SYDVKM. CDR3 nucleotide sequence: TGTGCCAGCAGTTTACTGGGACAGGCGGAAACAGATACGCAGTATTTT. It yields the protein CASSLLGQAETDTQYF.

This clonotype was seen repeatedly, ten times or more. The chain employs TRBV7-3 and TRBJ2-3, with TRBD2 matching 9 bases. Germline lookup yields CDR1 SGHTA and CDR2 FQGTGA. V lost 2 bases, J lost 4 bases, and 7 bases stayed unmatched. The CDR3 contains 16 residues. CDR3 sequence: CASSLSGGGVADTQYF. CDR3 coding DNA: TGTGCCAGCAGCTTATCGGGCGGGGGGGTCGCAGATACGCAGTATTTT.

A remark on this clonotype: This may be a read error: a much more frequent sequence differs by one nucleotide. The genes are TRBV5-1 and TRBJ2-3; D tentatively reads TRBD1 or TRBD2 (5 bases each). Trimming stripped 0 bases from V and 7 bases from J, with 15 bases between. The CDR3 loop spans 15 amino acids. CDR1 SGHRS and CDR2 YFSETQ come from the germline V gene. CDR3 in DNA: TGCGCCAGCAGCTTGGCTCCTAGCCGGGGCAATACGCAGTATTTT. Protein: CASSLAPSRGNTQYF.

This clonotype was picked up a small number of times. The rearrangement uses TRBV7-2 and TRBJ1-5; the D is unclear. V was cut by 4 bases and J by 5 bases, with 9 bases left in between. The germline V gene has CDR1 SGHTA and CDR2 FQGNSA. This CDR3 spans 13 amino acids. CDR3 sequence (DNA): TGTGCCAGCAGCTCTGCCGCAGATCAGCCCCAGCATTTT. This codes for CASSSAADQPQHF.

CDR3: CSARDMTGGLLFF. CDR3 in DNA: TGCAGTGCTAGAGATATGACGGGGGGGCTATTATTCTTC. The rearrangement links TRBV20-1 to TRBJ2-1, with 8 positions matching TRBD2. This CDR3 has 13 amino acids. Germline V gene data show CDR1 as DFQATT and CDR2 as SNEGSKA (reference sequence). V shed 0 bases, J shed 16 bases, and the junction held 11 bases outside the gene matches.

This clonotype was seen ten or more times. The V and J genes are TRBV28 and TRBJ1-4; weak D call: TRBD1 (6 bases). CDR1 is MDHEN and CDR2 is SYDVKM in the germline V gene. The germline V and J ends were trimmed by 4 bases and 7 bases, with 13 bases remaining between them. This CDR3 is 14 amino acids long. CDR3 sequence: CASSSGGAAEKLFF. For the CDR3, the DNA is TGTGCCAGCAGTTCCGGGGGGGCGGCTGAAAAACTGTTTTTT. Looking up the rest from reference TRBV28 and TRBJ1-4 gives the full variable domain: DVKVTQSSRYLVKRTGEKVFLECVQDMDHENMFWYRQDPGLGLRLIYFSYDVKMKEKGDIPEGYSVSREKKERFSLILESASTNQTSMYLCASSSGGAAEKLFFGSGTQLSVL.

To note about this clonotype: A junction end diverges from the germline sequence, so it may reflect a read error. The genes are TRBV20-1 and TRBJ1-1; D remains ambiguous. Germline values: CDR1 DFQATT, CDR2 SNEGSKA (reference sequence). CDR3 length equals 12 residues. CDR3 residues: CIARWRATEAFF. CDR3 DNA sequence: TGCATTGCTAGATGGAGGGCAACGGAAGCTTTCTTT.